Listed here is a single T cell receptor (beta chain). This record belongs to a study of blood T cell repertoires in COVID-19. This table comes from immunoSEQ multiplex PCR, and its TCRdb copy is limited to in-frame clones, with some not included. In the table there are a few hundred thousand clones, nearly 90% of which are singletons. Trimming removed 4 bases from V and 6 bases from J; junction bases left unmatched: 9. Germline CDR1 and CDR2: LGHDT and YNNKEL (reference sequence). CDR3 length: 17 amino acids. The V call is TRBV3-1 (or the pseudogene TRBV3-2), the J call TRBJ2-3; 14 bases line up with TRBD2. What was sequenced was peripheral blood. The source of this sequence is a man younger than 30 with active or convalescent COVID-19. The CDR3 nucleotides read TGTGCCAGCAGCCCTCAGACTAGCGGGAGGGCCAGGGATACGCAGTATTTT. This codes for CASSPQTSGRARDTQYF.